This TCR beta chain emerged from a study of blood T cell repertoires in COVID-19. TCRdb keeps only in-frame clones here, not all; method: immunoSEQ multiplex PCR. The table lists 200,000 to 250,000 clones, 83% of them singletons. Looked up from germline, CDR1 is LGHDT and CDR2 is YNNKEL (reference sequence). V gave up 1 base and J gave up 2 bases; unmatched junction bases: 5. This CDR3 region has 15 residues. This TCR was recovered from a woman in her fifties or sixties who had been exposed to COVID-19. The chain recombines TRBV3-1 (or the pseudogene TRBV3-2) with TRBJ2-7; 7 bases match TRBD2. Sequenced: PBMCs or T cells enriched from blood (not recorded which). As DNA, the CDR3 is TGTGCCAGCAGCCAAGGGGGGGGACCAACCTACGAGCAGTACTTC. Protein: CASSQGGGPTYEQYF.